The clone carrying this T cell receptor beta chain was detected only a few times. This sample stems from a study of human T cells and chemical hapten exposure. For the study at large: After 6 days, upper back 0.01% DPC patch tests were scored.

Time point defined: pre-sensitization, week 0. Documented treatment: therapeutic diphenylcyclopropenone sensitization with weekly scalp DPC. This CDR3 is built from 11 residues. Per the germline V gene, CDR1 is DFQATT and CDR2 is SNEGSKA (reference sequence). V dropped 5 bases and J dropped 6 bases, with 10 bases sitting between them. TCRdb redid the calling of the RACE reads with MiXCR, one entry per CDR3 protein. The table has about 260,000 distinct CDR3 sequences, about 9.4% seen once. The material sequenced was whole blood, taken in connection with sensitization to the hapten diphenylcyclopropenone (DPC). The TCR originated in a woman in her thirties or forties with alopecia areata. Some clones in this sample may be carry-over from other donors' samples. The chain combines TRBV20-1 with TRBJ1-1; D remains unclear. As DNA, the CDR3 is TGCAGTGCTCCTAGACGTCCTGAAGCTTTCTTT. Residues: CSAPRRPEAFF.